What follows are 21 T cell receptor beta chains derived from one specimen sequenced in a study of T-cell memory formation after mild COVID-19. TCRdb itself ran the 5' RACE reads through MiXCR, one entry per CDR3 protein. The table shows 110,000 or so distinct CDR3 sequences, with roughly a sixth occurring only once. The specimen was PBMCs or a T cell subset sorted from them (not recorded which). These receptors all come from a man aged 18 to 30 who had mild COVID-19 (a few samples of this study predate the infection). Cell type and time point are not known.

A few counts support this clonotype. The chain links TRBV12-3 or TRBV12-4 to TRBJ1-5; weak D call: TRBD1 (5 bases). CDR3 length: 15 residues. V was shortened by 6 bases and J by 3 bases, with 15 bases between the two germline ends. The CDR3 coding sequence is TGTGCCAGCAGCCCCCTTGCAGGGAACAATCAGCCCCAGCATTTT. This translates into CASSPLAGNNQPQHF.

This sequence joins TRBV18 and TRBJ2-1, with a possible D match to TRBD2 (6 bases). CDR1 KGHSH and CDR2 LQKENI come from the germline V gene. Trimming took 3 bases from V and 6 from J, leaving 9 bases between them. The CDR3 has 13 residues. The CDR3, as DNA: TGTGCCAGCTCACCTCGGGGAGGCAATGAGCAGTTCTTC. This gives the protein CASSPRGGNEQFF.

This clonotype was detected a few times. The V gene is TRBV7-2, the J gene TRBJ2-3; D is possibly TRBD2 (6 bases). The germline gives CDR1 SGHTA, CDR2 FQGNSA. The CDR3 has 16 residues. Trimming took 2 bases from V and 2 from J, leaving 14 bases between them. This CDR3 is CASSLRRGTPTDTQYF. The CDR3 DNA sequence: TGTGCCAGCAGCTTAAGGCGGGGCACCCCCACAGATACGCAGTATTTT.

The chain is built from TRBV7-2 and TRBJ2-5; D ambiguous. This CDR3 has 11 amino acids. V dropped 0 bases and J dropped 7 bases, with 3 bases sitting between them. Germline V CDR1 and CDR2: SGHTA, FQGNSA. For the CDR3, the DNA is TGTGCCAGCAGCTTAGCACTGACCCAGTACTTC. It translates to CASSLALTQYF.

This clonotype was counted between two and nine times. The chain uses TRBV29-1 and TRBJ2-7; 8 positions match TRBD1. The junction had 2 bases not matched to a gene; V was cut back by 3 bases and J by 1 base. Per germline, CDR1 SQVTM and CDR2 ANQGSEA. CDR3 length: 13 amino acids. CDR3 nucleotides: TGCAGCGTTGACGGACAGGGTTCCTACGAGCAGTACGTC. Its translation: CSVDGQGSYEQYV.

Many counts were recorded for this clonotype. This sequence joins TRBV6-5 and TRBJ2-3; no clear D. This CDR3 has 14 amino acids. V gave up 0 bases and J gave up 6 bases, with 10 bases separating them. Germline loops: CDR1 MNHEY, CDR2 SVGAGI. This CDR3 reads CASSYSTPRDTQYF. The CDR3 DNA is TGTGCCAGCAGTTACTCGACTCCTAGGGATACGCAGTATTTT.

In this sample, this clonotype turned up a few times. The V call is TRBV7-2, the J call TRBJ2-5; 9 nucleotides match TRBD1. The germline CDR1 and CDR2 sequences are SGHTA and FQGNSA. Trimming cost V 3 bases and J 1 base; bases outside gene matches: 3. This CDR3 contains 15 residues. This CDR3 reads CASSFNRGRQETQYF. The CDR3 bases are TGTGCCAGCAGCTTCAACAGGGGGCGCCAAGAGACCCAGTACTTC. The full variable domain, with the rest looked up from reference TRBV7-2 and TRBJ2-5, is GAGVSQSPSNKVTEKGKDVELRCDPISGHTALYWYRQSLGQGLEFLIYFQGNSAPDKSGLPSDRFSAERTGGSVSTLTIQRTQQEDSAVYLCASSFNRGRQETQYFGPGTRLLVL.

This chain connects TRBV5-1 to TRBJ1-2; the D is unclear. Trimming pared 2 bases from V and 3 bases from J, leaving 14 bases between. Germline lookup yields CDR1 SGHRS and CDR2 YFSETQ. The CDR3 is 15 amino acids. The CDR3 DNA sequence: TGCGCCAGCAGCTTAGGGCCGGGTATTTACTATGGCTACACCTTC. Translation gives CASSLGPGIYYGYTF.

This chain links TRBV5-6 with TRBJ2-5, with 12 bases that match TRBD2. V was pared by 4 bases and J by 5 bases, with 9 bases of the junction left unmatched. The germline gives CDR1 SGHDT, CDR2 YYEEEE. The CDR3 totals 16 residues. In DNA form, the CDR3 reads TGTGCCAGCAGCACCAGGCGACTAGCGGGAGAGGAGACCCAGTACTTC. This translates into CASSTRRLAGEETQYF.

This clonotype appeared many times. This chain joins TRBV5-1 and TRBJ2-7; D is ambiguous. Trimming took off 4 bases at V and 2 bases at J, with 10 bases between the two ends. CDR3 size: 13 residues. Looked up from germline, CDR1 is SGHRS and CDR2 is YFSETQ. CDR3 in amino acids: CASSVTETYEQYF. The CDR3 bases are TGCGCCAGCAGCGTTACTGAAACCTACGAGCAGTACTTC.

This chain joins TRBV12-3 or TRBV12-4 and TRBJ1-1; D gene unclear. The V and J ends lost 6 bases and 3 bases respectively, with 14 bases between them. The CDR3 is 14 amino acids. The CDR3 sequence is CASSPRGTHTEAFF. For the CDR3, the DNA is TGTGCCAGCAGCCCGCGGGGAACCCACACTGAAGCTTTCTTT.

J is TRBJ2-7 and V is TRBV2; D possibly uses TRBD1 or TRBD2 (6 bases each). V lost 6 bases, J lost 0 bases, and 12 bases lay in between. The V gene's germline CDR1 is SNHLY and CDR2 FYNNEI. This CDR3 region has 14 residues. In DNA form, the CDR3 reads TGTGCCAGCAGGCTAGGGGGGATCTCCTACGAGCAGTACTTC. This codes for CASRLGGISYEQYF.

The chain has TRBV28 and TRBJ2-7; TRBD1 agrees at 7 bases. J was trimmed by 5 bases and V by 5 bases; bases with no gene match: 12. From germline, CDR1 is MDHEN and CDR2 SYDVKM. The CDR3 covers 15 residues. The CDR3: CASSPRRTGNNEQYV. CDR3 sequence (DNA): TGTGCCAGCAGTCCTAGGCGGACAGGAAATAACGAGCAGTACGTC.

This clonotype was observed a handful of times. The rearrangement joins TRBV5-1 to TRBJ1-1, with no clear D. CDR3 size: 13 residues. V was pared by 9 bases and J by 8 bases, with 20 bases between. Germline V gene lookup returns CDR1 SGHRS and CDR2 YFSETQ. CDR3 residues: CATQEPGSEEAFF. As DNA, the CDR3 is TGCGCCACCCAAGAGCCGGGGTCCGAGGAAGCTTTCTTT.

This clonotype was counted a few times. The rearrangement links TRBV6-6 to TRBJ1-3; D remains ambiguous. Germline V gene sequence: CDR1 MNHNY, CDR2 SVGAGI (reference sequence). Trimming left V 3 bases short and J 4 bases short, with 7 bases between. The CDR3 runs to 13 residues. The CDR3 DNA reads TGTGCCAGCAGTTATTGGAGGGGAAACACCATATATTTT. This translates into CASSYWRGNTIYF.

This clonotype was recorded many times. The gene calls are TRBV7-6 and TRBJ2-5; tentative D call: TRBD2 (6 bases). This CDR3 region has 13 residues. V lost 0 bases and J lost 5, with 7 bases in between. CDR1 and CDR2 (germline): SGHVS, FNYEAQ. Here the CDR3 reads CASSLAGTETQYF. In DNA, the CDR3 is TGTGCCAGCAGCTTAGCGGGGACTGAGACCCAGTACTTC.

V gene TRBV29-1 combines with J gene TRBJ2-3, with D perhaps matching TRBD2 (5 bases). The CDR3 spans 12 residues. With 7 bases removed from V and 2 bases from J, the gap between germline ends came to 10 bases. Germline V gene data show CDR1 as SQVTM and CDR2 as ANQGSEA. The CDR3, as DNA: TGCAGCGGGAGGAGTTACACAGATACGCAGTATTTT. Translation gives CSGRSYTDTQYF.

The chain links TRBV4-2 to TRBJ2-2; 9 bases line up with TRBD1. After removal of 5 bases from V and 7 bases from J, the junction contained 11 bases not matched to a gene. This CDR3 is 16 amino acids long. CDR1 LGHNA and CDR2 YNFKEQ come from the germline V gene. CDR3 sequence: CASSETGGSVGGELFF. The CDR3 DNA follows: TGTGCCAGCAGCGAAACAGGGGGCTCGGTCGGCGGGGAGCTGTTTTTT.

CDR3 protein: CASSPRASGGPRDTQYF. The DNA of the CDR3 is TGTGCCAGCAGCCCCCGGGCTAGCGGGGGACCCCGGGATACGCAGTATTTT. The genes are TRBV7-2 and TRBJ2-3; TRBD2 aligns across 10 bases. Germline values: CDR1 SGHTA, CDR2 FQGNSA. The J segment lost 6 bases and the V segment lost 5 bases, leaving 14 bases of the junction unmatched. The CDR3 covers 17 residues.

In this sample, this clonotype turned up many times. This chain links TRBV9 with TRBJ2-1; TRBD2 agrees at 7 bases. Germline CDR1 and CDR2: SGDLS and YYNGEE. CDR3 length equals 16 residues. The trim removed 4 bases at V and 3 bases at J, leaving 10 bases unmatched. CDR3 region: CASSPSGVAGYNEQFF. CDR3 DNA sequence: TGTGCCAGCAGCCCCTCCGGGGTAGCGGGCTACAATGAGCAGTTCTTC.

CDR3 coding DNA: TGTGCCAACAGTTGCGGGGCCTCTGGCACAGATACGCAGTATTTT. Its translation: CANSCGASGTDTQYF. V usage is TRBV14 and J usage is TRBJ2-3, with D perhaps matching TRBD2 (6 bases). Germline-derived CDR1 and CDR2 are SGHDN and FVKESK. The CDR3 length is 15 residues. The V end was cut by 10 bases, the J end by 1 base, with 18 bases between.